The 10 T cell receptor beta chains below come from one sample, sequenced in a study of T cell clonality in common variable immunodeficiency. Findings of the study overall: Reportedly, TCR beta sequences from common variable immunodeficiency showed fewer deletions and N-nucleotide insertions.

What these receptors recognize is not known. The method was immunoSEQ multiplex PCR; TCRdb's version includes in-frame clones alone and lacks a portion of them. Altogether 25,000 to 30,000 clones were found in the sample, and no singletons occur. Sequencing input: peripheral blood mononuclear cells. These receptors were taken from a human donor with common variable immunodeficiency.

As to this clone: The read gets to within 3 residues of the CDR3 end, and the germline J gene fills in the rest. The V gene is TRBV19, the J gene TRBJ2-5; perhaps D is TRBD1 or TRBD2 (7 bases each). This CDR3 comprises 14 residues. Germline V CDR1 and CDR2: LNHDA, SQIVND (reference sequence). Trimming took 5 bases from V and 5 from J, leaving 15 bases between them. The DNA read from the CDR3 is TGTGCCAGTAGTTTACAGGGGAGGGCGGAGACC. Translation gives CASSLQGRAET. The CDR3, in full, reads CASSLQGRAETQYF.

In its sample, this clone was seen a few times. The CDR3 loop is CASSLAWQAGNTIYF. Incomplete CDR3 DNA: TGTGCCAGCAGCTTAGCCTGGCAGGCTGGAAACACC. The chain carries TRBV7-2 and TRBJ1-3, with D hard to call. The read gets to within 3 residues of the CDR3 end, and the germline J gene fills in the rest. V lost 0 bases to trimming and J lost 2 bases, with 8 bases between them. Germline V gene lookup returns CDR1 SGHTA and CDR2 FQGNSA. The CDR3 totals 15 residues.

This clone occurred a few times. The read ends 3 residues before the CDR3 terminus; that terminus is restored from the germline J gene. This chain connects TRBV5-1 to TRBJ2-3; TRBD1 might be the D (5 bases). Trimming took off 0 bases at V and 5 bases at J, with 10 bases between the two ends. The CDR3 runs 14 residues. CDR1 is SGHRS and CDR2 is YFSETQ in the germline V gene. The CDR3 here is CASSLVGAGDTQYF. The part of the CDR3 DNA that was read is TGCGCCAGCAGCTTGGTTGGGGCTGGAGATACG.

This clone was counted only a few times. Read coverage stops 3 residues before the CDR3 terminus; the germline J gene supplies the remainder. This chain links TRBV5-4 with TRBJ2-7; D gene uncertain. Trimming left V 0 bases short and J 0 bases short, with 7 bases between. The CDR3 totals 14 residues. Germline assignment: CDR1 SGHNT and CDR2 YYREEE (reference sequence). CDR3 region: CASSLELSSYEQYF. Partial CDR3 DNA: TGTGCCAGCAGCTTGGAACTTTCCTCCTACGAG.

Turning to this clone: The read ends 3 residues before the CDR3 terminus; that terminus is restored from the germline J gene. The gene calls are TRBV30 and TRBJ2-6; 10 bases are a match to TRBD1. The J segment lost 1 base and the V segment lost 1 base, leaving 7 bases of the junction unmatched. CDR3 size: 18 residues. Germline loops: CDR1 GTSNPN, CDR2 SVGIG (reference sequence). The part of the CDR3 DNA that was read is TGTGCCTGGAGTGGACGGACAGGGGGTATGTCTGGGGCCAACGTC. It encodes CAWSGRTGGMSGANV. The whole CDR3 protein is CAWSGRTGGMSGANVLTF.

This clone came up a few times. Coverage ceases 3 residues before the CDR3 finishes, and the germline J gene fills in the end. V usage is TRBV2 and J usage is TRBJ1-1; TRBD1 is a possible D gene (6 bases). Germline V CDR1 and CDR2: SNHLY, FYNNEI. V was clipped by 6 bases and J by 3 bases, with 17 bases between them. This CDR3 comprises 15 residues. CDR3 bases read: TGTGCCAGCAGATTAAACAGGGAGGCGGACACTGAA. Translating gives CASRLNREADTE. The complete CDR3 reads CASRLNREADTEAFF.

This clone was picked up many times. The read terminates 3 residues ahead of where the CDR3 ends, so the germline J gene completes it. The chain employs TRBV6-1 and TRBJ2-3; D is unresolved. Trimming removed 5 bases from V and 6 bases from J, with 9 bases in between. Germline V gene lookup returns CDR1 MNHNS and CDR2 SASEGT. The CDR3 covers 12 residues. The CDR3 protein is CASSKGHDTQYF. The CDR3 DNA, read in part, is TGTGCCAGCAGTAAAGGGCACGATACG.

Of note for this clone: The CDR3 goes on 3 residues after the read ends, and that part is filled in from the germline J gene. The chain recombines TRBV7-6 with TRBJ2-7, with no clear D. The CDR3 has 13 residues. Per germline, CDR1 SGHVS and CDR2 FNYEAQ. Trimming pared 5 bases from V and 4 bases from J, leaving 12 bases between. Incomplete CDR3 DNA: TGTGCCAGCAGCCCCCCTGAGCAATACGAG. This sequence encodes CASSPPEQYE. The CDR3 in its entirety is CASSPPEQYEQYF.

Comments on this clone: The CDR3 extends 3 residues past the end of the read, so its final part is completed from the germline J gene. Additional DNA sequences in this sample encode the identical CDR3. J is TRBJ1-1 and V is TRBV7-9, with 8 bases aligning to TRBD1. The V gene's germline CDR1 is SEHNR and CDR2 FQNEAQ (reference sequence). The CDR3 totals 15 residues. The part of the CDR3 DNA that was read is TGTGCCAGCAGCCACGCCCCGACAGGGGAGGGTAAG. It codes for CASSHAPTGEGK. From start to end, the CDR3 is CASSHAPTGEGKAFF.

The table lists this clone with a few counts. From the germline J gene comes the end of the CDR3, since the read stops 3 residues before it. The chain carries TRBV19 and TRBJ1-6; the D gene is possibly TRBD1 (5 bases). The CDR3 runs 14 residues. Germline-derived CDR1 and CDR2 are LNHDA and SQIVND (reference sequence). The V end lost 5 bases, the J end lost 5 bases, and 10 bases lay between the germline ends. The CDR3 region is CASSPRVNNSPLHF. CDR3 DNA, as far as it was read: TGTGCCAGTAGTCCCAGGGTCAATAATTCACCC.